This T cell receptor (beta chain) was captured by sequencing in a study of cytomegalovirus exposure and HLA in healthy donors. Study-level findings and limits: Earlier results showed most TCR beta V segments being productive about 90% or about 30% of the time.

Primers included in the PCR were 60 Vbeta and 13 Jbeta primers. Sequenced by immunoSEQ multiplex PCR; TCRdb stores in-frame clones only, minus some. The profile shows fewer than 250,000 clones, roughly four fifths of them singletons. V was clipped by 4 bases and J by 3 bases; unmatched bases: 9. Per the germline V gene, CDR1 is SGHRS and CDR2 is YFSETQ. The CDR3 has 15 residues. With respect to this clone: Its antigen is not identified.

The sample taken for sequencing was PBMCs. The rearrangement joins TRBV5-1 to TRBJ1-1; 7 bases align to TRBD1. The receptor was isolated from a woman aged 50 to 65 in good health and CMV-seropositive. The CDR3 loop is CASSAGTAQHTEAFF. In DNA, the CDR3 is TGCGCCAGCAGCGCTGGGACAGCCCAGCACACTGAAGCTTTCTTT.